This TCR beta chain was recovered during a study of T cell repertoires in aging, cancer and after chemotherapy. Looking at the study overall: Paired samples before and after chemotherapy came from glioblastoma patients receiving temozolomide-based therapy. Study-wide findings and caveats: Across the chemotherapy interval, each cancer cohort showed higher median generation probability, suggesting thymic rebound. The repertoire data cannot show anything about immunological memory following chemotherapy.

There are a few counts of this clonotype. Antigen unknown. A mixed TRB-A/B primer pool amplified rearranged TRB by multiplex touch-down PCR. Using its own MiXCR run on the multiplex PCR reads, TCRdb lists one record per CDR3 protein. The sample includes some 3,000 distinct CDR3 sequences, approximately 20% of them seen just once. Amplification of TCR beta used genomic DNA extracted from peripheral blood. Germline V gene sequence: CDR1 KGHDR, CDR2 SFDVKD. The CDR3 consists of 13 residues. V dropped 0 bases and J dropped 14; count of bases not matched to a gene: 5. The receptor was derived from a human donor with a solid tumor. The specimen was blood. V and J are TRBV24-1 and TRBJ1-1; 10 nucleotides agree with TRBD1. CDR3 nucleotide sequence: TGTGCCACCAGTGATTTGCAGGGACAGGGGCTGTTCTTT. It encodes CATSDLQGQGLFF.